These 17 T cell receptor beta chains came from one sample sequenced in a study of blood T cell repertoires in COVID-19. Profiling relied on immunoSEQ multiplex PCR, and the TCRdb table lists in-frame clones only, not all of them. The profile shows fewer than 75,000 clones, over 85% of them singletons. Sequencing was performed on peripheral blood. The receptors were sampled from a man aged 60 to 69 with acute or convalescent COVID-19.

The gene calls are TRBV6-5 and TRBJ2-2; possibly TRBD1 for D (6 bases). The germline gives CDR1 MNHEY, CDR2 SVGAGI. The CDR3 totals 14 residues. CDR3 nucleotide sequence: TGTCAAATAGGTCCAGGGGAATGGGGCGGGGAGCTGTTTTTT. This translates into CQIGPGEWGGELFF.

V is TRBV4-1 and J is TRBJ2-1; TRBD2 aligns across 13 bases. Looked up from germline, CDR1 is MGHRA and CDR2 is YSYEKL. The CDR3 length is 18 residues. V lost 0 bases to trimming and J lost 7 bases; unmatched junction nucleotides: 9. The CDR3 DNA reads TGCGCCAGCAGCCAAGATTTTCGGGGACTAGCGGGGATAAATGAGCAGTTCTTC. Protein: CASSQDFRGLAGINEQFF.

The chain carries TRBV4-1 and TRBJ2-7; TRBD1 might be the D (6 bases). CDR3 length equals 14 residues. Germline CDR1 and CDR2: MGHRA and YSYEKL. V lost 4 bases to trimming and J lost 3 bases, with 13 bases between them. In DNA form, the CDR3 reads TGCGCCAGCAGCCCCTCGACAGGAGTCTACGAGCAGTACTTC. The encoded protein is CASSPSTGVYEQYF.

This sequence joins TRBV4-1 and TRBJ2-7; unclear D gene. Trimming removed 2 bases at V and 4 bases at J, with 6 bases between. The CDR3 is 12 amino acids. Germline CDR1 is MGHRA and CDR2 is YSYEKL. CDR3 sequence (DNA): TGCGCCAGCAGCCAACCAGGTTACGAGCAGTACTTC. Translating it yields CASSQPGYEQYF.

This clone came up once. The gene calls are TRBV10-3 and TRBJ2-2; a weak D match, TRBD1 (6 bases). V was clipped by 7 bases and J by 6 bases, with 9 bases between them. Germline CDR1 is ENHRY and CDR2 is SYGVKD. The CDR3 loop spans 12 amino acids. The CDR3 sequence is CAIMGAAGELFF. The CDR3 DNA sequence: TGTGCCATCATGGGGGCGGCCGGGGAGCTGTTTTTT.

The V gene is TRBV5-1, the J gene TRBJ2-3, with a tentative D call TRBD2 (5 bases). Trimming shortened V by 0 bases and J by 0 bases, and 11 bases separated the two germline ends. The CDR3 is 16 amino acids. CDR1 and CDR2 (germline): SGHRS, YFSETQ. The CDR3 region is CASSLEWTRSTDTQYF. Here the CDR3 DNA reads TGCGCCAGCAGCTTGGAGTGGACTCGCAGCACAGATACGCAGTATTTT. The entire variable domain, with the rest obtained from reference TRBV5-1 and TRBJ2-3, is as follows: KAGVTQTPRYLIKTRGQQVTLSCSPISGHRSVSWYQQTPGQGLQFLFEYFSETQRNKGNFPGRFSGRQFSNSRSEMNVSTLELGDSALYLCASSLEWTRSTDTQYFGPGTRLTVL.

DNA for the CDR3: TGTGCCAGCAGTCCTCAGACTCTACACTCTGGGGCCAACGTCCTGACTTTC. Its translation is CASSPQTLHSGANVLTF. The V gene is TRBV6-6, the J gene TRBJ2-6; D gene unclear. CDR1 and CDR2 (germline): MNHNY, SVGAGI (reference sequence). The CDR3 has 17 amino acids. V was trimmed by 5 bases and J by 0 bases, leaving 14 bases between them.

The gene calls are TRBV30 and TRBJ1-5, with D perhaps TRBD1 (6 bases). With 5 bases removed from V and 3 bases from J, the gap between germline ends came to 11 bases. Germline V gives CDR1 GTSNPN, CDR2 SVGIG (reference sequence). The CDR3 covers 13 residues. CDR3 DNA: TGTGCCTGGGCGGACAGTTACAATCAGCCCCAGCATTTT. It translates to CAWADSYNQPQHF.

This chain links TRBV29-1 with TRBJ2-7; tentatively, D is TRBD1 (6 bases). This CDR3 contains 12 residues. Germline-derived CDR1 and CDR2 are SQVTM and ANQGSEA. V lost 8 bases and J lost 0, with 11 bases in between. The CDR3 loop reads CSTSDSSYEQYF. The CDR3 region has the DNA TGCAGCACCTCGGACAGCTCCTACGAGCAGTACTTC.

The rearrangement links TRBV11-2 to TRBJ2-7; maybe TRBD1 (5 bases). This CDR3 is built from 14 residues. V lost 3 bases to trimming and J lost 1 base, with 10 bases between them. Germline assignment: CDR1 SGHAT and CDR2 FQNNGV. The CDR3 loop reads CASSLGRQSYEQYF. DNA for the CDR3: TGTGCCAGCAGCTTGGGAAGACAGTCCTACGAGCAGTACTTC.

The rearrangement joins TRBV2 to TRBJ1-1; 8 nucleotides agree with TRBD1. This CDR3 is 14 amino acids long. Trimming removed 2 bases from V and 4 bases from J; junction bases left unmatched: 3. CDR1 and CDR2 (germline): SNHLY, FYNNEI. Written as DNA, the CDR3 is TGTGCCAGCAGTGAACGGCAGGGGGCCACTGAAGCTTTCTTT. This codes for CASSERQGATEAFF.

The chain carries TRBV30 and TRBJ2-1; TRBD2 aligns across 7 bases. Germline CDR1 GTSNPN, CDR2 SVGIG (reference sequence). The V and J ends lost 5 bases and 7 bases, in that order; junction bases with no gene match: 11. The CDR3 runs to 14 residues. CDR3: CAWGTSVGSNEQFF. Here the CDR3 DNA reads TGTGCCTGGGGAACTAGCGTGGGATCAAATGAGCAGTTCTTC. Together with reference TRBV30 and TRBJ2-1, the CDR3 gives the full variable domain: SQTIHQWPATLVQPVGSPLSLECTVEGTSNPNLYWYRQAAGRGLQLLFYSVGIGQISSEVPQNLSASRPQDRQFILSSKKLLLSDSGFYLCAWGTSVGSNEQFFGPGTRLTVL.

The rearrangement uses TRBV5-6 and TRBJ2-4, with D maybe TRBD1 (6 bases). Trimming left V 0 bases short and J 0 bases short, with 7 bases between. There are 15 residues in the CDR3. Per germline, CDR1 SGHDT and CDR2 YYEEEE. The CDR3 DNA reads TGTGCCAGCAGCTTGGGACAGGTAGCCAAAAACATTCAGTACTTC. It translates to CASSLGQVAKNIQYF.

The V and J genes are TRBV5-4 and TRBJ1-1; 7 positions agree with TRBD1. In germline, CDR1 is SGHNT, CDR2 YYREEE (reference sequence). This CDR3 has 16 residues. The V segment lost 2 bases and the J segment 2 bases; nucleotides outside the gene matches: 9. The CDR3 DNA sequence: TGTGCCAGCAGCTTATGGACCGGGACAGTTAACACTGAAGCTTTCTTT. Protein: CASSLWTGTVNTEAFF.

The chain recombines TRBV10-1 with TRBJ2-7; tentatively, D is TRBD1 (5 bases). Germline V gives CDR1 WNHNN, CDR2 SYGVQD (reference sequence). V was cut by 6 bases and J by 3 bases, with 15 bases left in between. CDR3 length: 14 amino acids. The CDR3 DNA follows: TGCGCCAGCAGGCTAGACAGAACCCTCTACGAGCAGTACTTC. It yields the protein CASRLDRTLYEQYF.

The CDR3 DNA follows: TGTGCCAGCAGTGTGACGGGAGGATCACCCCTCCACTTT. As protein: CASSVTGGSPLHF. This sequence joins TRBV6-4 and TRBJ1-6; no clear D. In germline, CDR1 is MRHNA, CDR2 SNTAGT. The CDR3 has 13 residues. Trimming stripped 4 bases from V and 10 bases from J, with 11 bases between.

This sequence joins TRBV2 and TRBJ1-2; 8 bases line up with TRBD1. V shed 6 bases, J shed 7 bases, and the junction held 7 bases outside the gene matches. This CDR3 spans 13 amino acids. Germline V gives CDR1 SNHLY, CDR2 FYNNEI. The CDR3 coding sequence is TGTGCCAGCAGCGCCGACAGGGGAGGTGGCTACACCTTC. This translates into CASSADRGGGYTF.